These 10 T cell receptor beta chains were sequenced from one sample in a study of T cell responses to AZD1222 COVID-19 vaccine. Repertoires were generated with immunoSEQ multiplex PCR, while TCRdb's copy carries only in-frame clones and drops some. The repertoire holds approximately 150,000 clones, with around 90% as singletons. The sequenced sample was peripheral blood, obtained on day 0 of AZD1222 vaccination. These receptors came from an adult in good health.

The chain links TRBV4-1 to TRBJ2-7, with 12 nucleotides matching TRBD1. Germline V gene lookup returns CDR1 MGHRA and CDR2 YSYEKL. V lost 4 bases and J lost 3; bases outside the gene matches: 4. CDR3 length equals 15 residues. CDR3 amino acids: CASSPGQGADYEQYF. The CDR3 bases are TGCGCCAGCAGCCCGGGACAGGGGGCGGACTACGAGCAGTACTTC.

The chain couples TRBV5-5 to TRBJ1-5, with D possibly being TRBD1 (5 bases). Germline values: CDR1 SGHKS, CDR2 YYEKEE (reference sequence). Trimming took off 0 bases at V and 10 bases at J, with 14 bases between the two ends. This CDR3 has 14 residues. CDR3 in DNA: TGTGCCAGCAGCTTGGACAGGACCCGGCAACCCCAGCATTTT. The encoded protein is CASSLDRTRQPQHF.

The chain links TRBV5-6 to TRBJ1-2; maybe TRBD1 (6 bases). The CDR3 contains 14 residues. V lost 6 bases and J lost 0, with 12 bases in between. The V gene's germline CDR1 is SGHDT and CDR2 YYEEEE. The CDR3 DNA reads as TGTGCCAGCACCGGGGGGCTACCTAACTATGGCTACACCTTC. As protein: CASTGGLPNYGYTF.

The rearrangement links TRBV28 to TRBJ1-1, with a weak D call TRBD1 (6 bases). The CDR3 is made up of 17 amino acids. Trimming took 10 bases from V and 0 from J, leaving 24 bases between them. The germline V gene encodes CDR1 MDHEN and CDR2 SYDVKM. The CDR3 DNA follows: TGTGCCACTTCCCCGGGGGGGCTTTCGGCTATGAACACTGAAGCTTTCTTT. Its translation: CATSPGGLSAMNTEAFF.

The chain uses TRBV10-2 and TRBJ1-2, with D perhaps TRBD1 (5 bases). Germline loops: CDR1 WSHSY, CDR2 SAAADI. The CDR3 loop spans 12 amino acids. The ends were cut back, 10 bases at V and 5 bases at J, with 14 bases in the middle. CDR3 region: CAIMTVRYGYTF. Written as DNA, the CDR3 is TGCGCCATCATGACAGTGAGATATGGCTACACCTTC.

This chain connects TRBV9 to TRBJ2-7; D may be TRBD1 (6 bases). The CDR3 sequence is 15 residues long. CDR1 is SGDLS and CDR2 is YYNGEE in the germline V gene. V was shortened by 0 bases and J by 2 bases, with 12 bases between the two germline ends. In DNA form, the CDR3 reads TGTGCCAGCAGCGTAGCAGGGGCAGGGGCCTACGAGCAGTACTTC. Protein sequence: CASSVAGAGAYEQYF. Variable domain in full (rest from reference TRBV9 and TRBJ2-7): DSGVTQTPKHLITATGQRVTLRCSPRSGDLSVYWYQQSLDQGLQFLIQYYNGEERAKGNILERFSAQQFPDLHSELNLSSLELGDSALYFCASSVAGAGAYEQYFGPGTRLTVT.

Here the CDR3 DNA reads TGTGCCAGCAGACAGGGAACTAGCAATCAGCCCCAGCATTTT. This translates into CASRQGTSNQPQHF. The genes are TRBV2 and TRBJ1-5, with D perhaps TRBD1 (6 bases). V was clipped by 6 bases and J by 0 bases, with 9 bases between them. This CDR3 has 14 residues. CDR1 is SNHLY, CDR2 FYNNEI, per germline.

V is TRBV27 and J is TRBJ2-5, with TRBD2 matching over 12 bases. The germline V gene encodes CDR1 MNHEY and CDR2 SMNVEV (reference sequence). CDR3 size: 16 residues. The V segment lost 0 bases and the J segment 3 bases; nucleotides outside the gene matches: 2. In DNA form, the CDR3 reads TGTGCCAGCAGTTTATCGAGGACTAGCGGGAAAGAGACCCAGTACTTC. It is translated as CASSLSRTSGKETQYF.

The chain couples TRBV19 to TRBJ2-3, with 12 bases that match TRBD2. Germline assignment: CDR1 LNHDA and CDR2 SQIVND (reference sequence). The CDR3 has 13 residues. After removal of 8 bases from V and 7 bases from J, the junction contained 4 bases not matched to a gene. DNA of the CDR3: TGTGCCAGTTCGACTAGCGGGAGTTATACGCAGTATTTT. This translates into CASSTSGSYTQYF.

The chain carries TRBV19 and TRBJ2-4, with D maybe TRBD2 (7 bases). The V gene's germline CDR1 is LNHDA and CDR2 SQIVND (reference sequence). V shed 4 bases and J shed 8 bases, with 15 bases lying between them. The CDR3 is 14 amino acids. The CDR3 DNA is TGTGCCAGTAGTACTCACACAGGGAGGGACATTCAGTACTTC. This codes for CASSTHTGRDIQYF.